The clone carrying this T cell receptor beta chain appeared once. Its matching antigen is unknown. The data stem from a study of shared clonotypes between healthy human individuals. Findings and caveats of the study: Expectations were that clonotype sharing among donors would be affected by sequencing depth. Researchers sampled blood only, noting tissue repertoires likely differ. The study's rarefaction showed incomplete sorted-subset sequencing despite large depth.

Some clones are missing from TCRdb's copy, which holds only in-frame ones; the method was immunoSEQ multiplex PCR. The sample comprises hundreds of thousands of clones, approximately 95% of which are singletons, and about 0.11% rests with the top ten. The naive CD8 population came from CD45RO-negative cells selected for CCR7, without terminally differentiated effector memory CD45RA+ cells. This clonotype originated in a woman in her twenties or thirties in good health. The sample consisted of naive CD8+ T cells sorted from blood.

CDR3 sequence reads: CASSPAGGSPLHF. As DNA, the CDR3 is TGTGCCAGCAGCCCCGCAGGGGGATCACCCCTCCACTTT. This sequence joins TRBV7-9 and TRBJ1-6; 7 bases line up with TRBD1. CDR3 length: 13 amino acids. Per the germline V gene, CDR1 is SEHNR and CDR2 is FQNEAQ (reference sequence). With V trimmed by 5 bases and J by 10 bases, 5 bases remained unmatched.